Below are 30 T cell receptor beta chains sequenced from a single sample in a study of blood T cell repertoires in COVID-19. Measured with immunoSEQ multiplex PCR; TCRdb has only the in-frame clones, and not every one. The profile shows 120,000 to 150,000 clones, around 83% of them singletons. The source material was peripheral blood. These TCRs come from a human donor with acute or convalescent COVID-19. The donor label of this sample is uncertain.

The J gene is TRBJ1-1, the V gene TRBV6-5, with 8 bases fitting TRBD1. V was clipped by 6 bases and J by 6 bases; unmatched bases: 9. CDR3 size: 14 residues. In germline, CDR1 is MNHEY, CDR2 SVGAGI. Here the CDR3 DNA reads TGTGCCAGCAGCCTACAGGGGGGGGCATCTGAAGCTTTCTTT. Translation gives CASSLQGGASEAFF.

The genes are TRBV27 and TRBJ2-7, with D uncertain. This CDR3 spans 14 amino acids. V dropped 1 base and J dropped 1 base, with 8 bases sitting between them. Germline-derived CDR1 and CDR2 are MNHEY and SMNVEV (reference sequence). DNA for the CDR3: TGTGCCAGCAGTTTATATTCCGGTTCCTACGAGCAGTACTTC. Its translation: CASSLYSGSYEQYF.

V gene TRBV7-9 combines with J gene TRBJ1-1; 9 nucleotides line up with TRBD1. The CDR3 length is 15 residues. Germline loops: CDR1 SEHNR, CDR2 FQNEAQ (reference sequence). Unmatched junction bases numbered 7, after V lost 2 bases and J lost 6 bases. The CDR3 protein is CASSLTTGGAAEAFF. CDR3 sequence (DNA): TGTGCCAGCAGCTTAACTACAGGGGGCGCGGCTGAAGCTTTCTTT.

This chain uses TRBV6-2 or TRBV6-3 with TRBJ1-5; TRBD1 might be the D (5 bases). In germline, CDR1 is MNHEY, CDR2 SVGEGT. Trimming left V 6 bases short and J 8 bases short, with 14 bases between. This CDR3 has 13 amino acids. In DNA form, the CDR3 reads TGTGCCAGCAGCCGCCGGGGGTTCGAGCCCCAGCATTTT. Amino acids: CASSRRGFEPQHF.

The CDR3 here is CASSDLNSGYNEQFF. CDR3 DNA: TGTGCCAGCTCAGATTTAAATAGCGGGTACAATGAGCAGTTCTTC. The J gene is TRBJ2-1, the V gene TRBV18; TRBD2 aligns across 7 bases. V trimming: 5 bases; J trimming: 4 bases; junction bases outside the gene matches: 8. The V gene's germline CDR1 is KGHSH and CDR2 LQKENI. The CDR3 loop spans 15 amino acids.

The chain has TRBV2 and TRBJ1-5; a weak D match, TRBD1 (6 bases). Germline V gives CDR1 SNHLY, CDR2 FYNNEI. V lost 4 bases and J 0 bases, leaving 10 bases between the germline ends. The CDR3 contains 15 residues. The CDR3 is CASSGRGFSNQPQHF. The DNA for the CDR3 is TGTGCCAGCAGTGGTAGGGGGTTTAGCAATCAGCCCCAGCATTTT.

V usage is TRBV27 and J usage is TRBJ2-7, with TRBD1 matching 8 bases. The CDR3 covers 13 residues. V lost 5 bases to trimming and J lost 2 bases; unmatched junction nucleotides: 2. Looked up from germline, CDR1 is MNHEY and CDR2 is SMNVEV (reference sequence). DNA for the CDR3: TGTGCCAGCAGTAGGACAGGGCCCTACGAGCAGTACTTC. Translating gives CASSRTGPYEQYF.

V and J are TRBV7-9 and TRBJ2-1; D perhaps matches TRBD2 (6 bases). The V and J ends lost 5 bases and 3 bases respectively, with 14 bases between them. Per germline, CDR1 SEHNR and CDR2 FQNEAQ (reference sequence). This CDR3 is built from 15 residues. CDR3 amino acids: CASSPAGTDYNEQFF. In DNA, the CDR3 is TGTGCCAGCAGCCCAGCCGGGACTGACTACAATGAGCAGTTCTTC.

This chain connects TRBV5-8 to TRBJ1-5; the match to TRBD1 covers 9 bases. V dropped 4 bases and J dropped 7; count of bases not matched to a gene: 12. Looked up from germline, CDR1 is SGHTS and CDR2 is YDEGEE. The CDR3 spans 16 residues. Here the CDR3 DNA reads TGTGCCAGCAGCCTGACCGGGACAGGGCCCGGGCAGCCCCAGCATTTT. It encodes CASSLTGTGPGQPQHF.

CDR3 amino acids: CASRLRAGPTNEKLFF. CDR3 nucleotides: TGTGCCAGTAGGCTCAGAGCGGGGCCAACTAATGAAAAACTGTTTTTT. The J gene is TRBJ1-4, the V gene TRBV19; possibly TRBD1 for D (5 bases). Trimming shortened V by 6 bases and J by 0 bases, and 14 bases separated the two germline ends. This CDR3 comprises 16 residues. Germline V gene lookup returns CDR1 LNHDA and CDR2 SQIVND (reference sequence).

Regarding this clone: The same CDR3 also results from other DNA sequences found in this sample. The CDR3 is CASSQGTSGGGDTQYF. The CDR3 nucleotides are TGTGCCAGCAGCCAAGGTACTAGCGGGGGAGGAGATACGCAGTATTTT. The chain recombines TRBV4-2 with TRBJ2-3; 11 nucleotides agree with TRBD2. J was trimmed by 5 bases and V by 1 base; bases with no gene match: 5. Germline loops: CDR1 LGHNA, CDR2 YNFKEQ. The CDR3 consists of 16 residues.

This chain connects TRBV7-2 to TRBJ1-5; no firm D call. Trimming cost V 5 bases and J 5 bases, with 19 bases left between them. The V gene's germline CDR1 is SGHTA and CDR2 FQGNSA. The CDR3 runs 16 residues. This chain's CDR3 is CASSPVWREIDQPQHF. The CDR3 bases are TGTGCCAGCAGCCCCGTTTGGCGGGAGATCGATCAGCCCCAGCATTTT.

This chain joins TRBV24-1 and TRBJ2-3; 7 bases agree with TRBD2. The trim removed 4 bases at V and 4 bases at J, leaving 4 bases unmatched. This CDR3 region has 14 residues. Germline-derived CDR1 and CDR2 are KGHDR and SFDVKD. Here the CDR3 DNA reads TGTGCCACCAGTGACCCCCGGGGGGCAGATACGCAGTATTTT. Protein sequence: CATSDPRGADTQYF.

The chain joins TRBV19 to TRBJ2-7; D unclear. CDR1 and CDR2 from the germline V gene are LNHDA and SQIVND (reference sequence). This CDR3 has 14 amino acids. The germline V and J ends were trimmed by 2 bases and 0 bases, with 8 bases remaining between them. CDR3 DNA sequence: TGTGCCAGTAGTATAATGGGCAGCTCCTACGAGCAGTACTTC. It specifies CASSIMGSSYEQYF.

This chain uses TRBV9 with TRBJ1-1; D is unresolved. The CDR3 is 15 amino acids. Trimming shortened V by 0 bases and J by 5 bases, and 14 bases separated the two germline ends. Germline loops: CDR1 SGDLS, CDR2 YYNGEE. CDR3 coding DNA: TGTGCCAGCAGCGTAGCCTCAGGTCAGTGGACTGAAGCTTTCTTT. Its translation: CASSVASGQWTEAFF.

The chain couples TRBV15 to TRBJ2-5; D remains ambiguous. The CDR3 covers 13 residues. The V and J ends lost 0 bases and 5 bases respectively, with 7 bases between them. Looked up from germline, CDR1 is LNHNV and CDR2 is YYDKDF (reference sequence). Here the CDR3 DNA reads TGTGCCACCAGCAGAGATCAGAGGGAGACCCAGTACTTC. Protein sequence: CATSRDQRETQYF.

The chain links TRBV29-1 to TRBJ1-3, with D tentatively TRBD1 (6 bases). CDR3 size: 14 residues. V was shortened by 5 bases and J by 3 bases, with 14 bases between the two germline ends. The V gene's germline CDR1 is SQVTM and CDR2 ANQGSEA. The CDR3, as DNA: TGCAGCGTTCGGGGGGCAGGGGATGGAAACACCATATATTTT. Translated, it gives CSVRGAGDGNTIYF.

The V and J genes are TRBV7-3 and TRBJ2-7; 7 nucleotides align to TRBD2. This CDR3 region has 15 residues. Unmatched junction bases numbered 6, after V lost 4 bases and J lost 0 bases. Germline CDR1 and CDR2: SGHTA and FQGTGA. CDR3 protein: CASSSFGTISYEQYF. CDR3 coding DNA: TGTGCCAGCAGCTCCTTTGGGACTATCTCCTACGAGCAGTACTTC.

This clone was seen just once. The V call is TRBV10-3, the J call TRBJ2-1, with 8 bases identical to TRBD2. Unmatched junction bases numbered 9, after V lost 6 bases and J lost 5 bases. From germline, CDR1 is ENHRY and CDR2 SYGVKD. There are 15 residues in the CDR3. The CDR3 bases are TGTGCCATCAGCCCGGGGCGGGGGGACCACAATGAGCAGTTCTTC. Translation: CAISPGRGDHNEQFF.

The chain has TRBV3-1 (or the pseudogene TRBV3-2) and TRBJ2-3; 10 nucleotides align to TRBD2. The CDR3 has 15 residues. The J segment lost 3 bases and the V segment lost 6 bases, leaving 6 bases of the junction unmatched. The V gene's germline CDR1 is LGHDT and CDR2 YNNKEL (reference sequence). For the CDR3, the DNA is TGTGCCAGCAGACGAAGCGGGGGGGCTACAGATACGCAGTATTTT. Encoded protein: CASRRSGGATDTQYF.

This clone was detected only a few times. Here the CDR3 reads CASSPGRGSYEQYF. In DNA, the CDR3 is TGTGCCAGCTCACCAGGCAGGGGCTCCTACGAGCAGTACTTC. This chain connects TRBV18 to TRBJ2-7, with D possibly matching TRBD1 (6 bases). Germline lookup yields CDR1 KGHSH and CDR2 LQKENI. Trimming left V 2 bases short and J 0 bases short, with 8 bases between. The CDR3 sequence is 14 residues long.

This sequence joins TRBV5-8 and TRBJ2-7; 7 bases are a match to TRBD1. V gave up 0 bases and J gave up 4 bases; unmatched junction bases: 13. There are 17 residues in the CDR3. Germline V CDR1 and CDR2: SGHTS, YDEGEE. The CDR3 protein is CASSLAKGTEIPYEQYF. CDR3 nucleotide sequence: TGTGCCAGCAGCTTGGCCAAAGGGACAGAGATACCATACGAGCAGTACTTC.

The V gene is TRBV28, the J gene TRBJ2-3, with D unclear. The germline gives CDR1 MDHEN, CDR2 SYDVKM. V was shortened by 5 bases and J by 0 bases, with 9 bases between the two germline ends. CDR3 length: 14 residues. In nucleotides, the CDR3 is TGTGCCAGCAGTCCCGGAGTTAGCACAGATACGCAGTATTTT. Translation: CASSPGVSTDTQYF.

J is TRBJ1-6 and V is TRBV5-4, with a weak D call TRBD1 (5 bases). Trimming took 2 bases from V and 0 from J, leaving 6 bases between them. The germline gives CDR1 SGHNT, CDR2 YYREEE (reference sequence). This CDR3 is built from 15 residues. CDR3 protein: CASSFGGSYNSPLHF. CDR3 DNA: TGTGCCAGCAGCTTCGGGGGCTCCTATAATTCACCCCTCCACTTT.

In DNA, the CDR3 is TGTGCCAGCAGCTTTTCAGACAGGGTAATTTTTTACTATGGCTACACCTTC. Protein product: CASSFSDRVIFYYGYTF. The chain joins TRBV5-6 to TRBJ1-2, with TRBD1 identical over 7 bases. This CDR3 has 17 amino acids. Germline values: CDR1 SGHDT, CDR2 YYEEEE. With 2 bases clipped from V and 3 bases from J, the junction kept 13 bases outside the gene matches.

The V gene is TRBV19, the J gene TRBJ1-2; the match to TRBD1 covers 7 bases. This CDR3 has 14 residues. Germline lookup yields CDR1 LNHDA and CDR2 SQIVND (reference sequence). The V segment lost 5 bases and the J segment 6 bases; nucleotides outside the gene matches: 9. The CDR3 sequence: CASSSGTEGHGYTF. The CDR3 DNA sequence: TGTGCCAGTAGTTCCGGGACAGAAGGCCATGGCTACACCTTC.

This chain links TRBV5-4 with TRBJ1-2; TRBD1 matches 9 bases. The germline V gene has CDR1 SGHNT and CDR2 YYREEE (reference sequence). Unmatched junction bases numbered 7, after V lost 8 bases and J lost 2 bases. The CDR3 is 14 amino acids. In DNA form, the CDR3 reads TGTGCCAGTTGGGGGGACAGGGAAAACTATGGCTACACCTTC. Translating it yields CASWGDRENYGYTF.

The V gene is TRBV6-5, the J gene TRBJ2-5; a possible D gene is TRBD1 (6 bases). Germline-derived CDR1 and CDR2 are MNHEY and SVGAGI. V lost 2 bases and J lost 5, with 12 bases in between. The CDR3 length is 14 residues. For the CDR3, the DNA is TGTGCCAGCAGTTACACAGGGTGGGACGAGACCCAGTACTTC. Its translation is CASSYTGWDETQYF.

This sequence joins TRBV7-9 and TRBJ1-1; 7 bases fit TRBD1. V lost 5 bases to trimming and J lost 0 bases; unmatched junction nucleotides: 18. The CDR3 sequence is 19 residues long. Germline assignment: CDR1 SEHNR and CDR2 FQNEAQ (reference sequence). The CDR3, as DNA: TGTGCCAGCAGCACCCCGTTGAGGGGGCCGGTTCTTATGAACACTGAAGCTTTCTTT. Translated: CASSTPLRGPVLMNTEAFF.

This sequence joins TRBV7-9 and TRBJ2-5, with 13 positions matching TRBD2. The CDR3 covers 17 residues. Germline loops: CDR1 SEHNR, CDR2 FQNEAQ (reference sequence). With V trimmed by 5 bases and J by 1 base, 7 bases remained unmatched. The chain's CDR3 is CASSPGTSGVTQETQYF. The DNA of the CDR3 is TGTGCCAGCAGCCCGGGGACTAGCGGGGTTACCCAAGAGACCCAGTACTTC.